Listed here are 27 T cell receptor beta chains from one sample, sequenced in a study of CD8 T cells in ankylosing spondylitis. One entry per CDR3 protein, called by TCRdb with MiXCR from the 5' RACE reads. The sample has some 270,000 distinct CDR3 sequences, 18% seen once. Sequencing was performed on blood, either unsorted or a sorted T cell fraction (not recorded which). These receptors came from a male donor with ankylosing spondylitis or in good health (not recorded which).

This CDR3 is CSASRDYLAANTQYF. The CDR3 bases are TGCAGTGCTTCCCGGGACTACCTAGCGGCGAATACGCAGTATTTT. The V call is TRBV20-1, the J call TRBJ2-3, with TRBD2 matching 7 bases. This CDR3 region has 15 residues. CDR1 is DFQATT and CDR2 is SNEGSKA in the germline V gene (reference sequence). The ends lost 5 bases at V and 7 bases at J; junction bases unmatched: 15.

The V gene is TRBV4-3, the J gene TRBJ2-7, with 8 bases lining up with TRBD1. The CDR3 totals 17 residues. V was clipped by 3 bases and J by 6 bases; unmatched bases: 16. Looked up from germline, CDR1 is LGHNA and CDR2 is YSLEER. The chain's CDR3 is CASSHISGGQGLSEQYF. Here the CDR3 DNA reads TGCGCCAGCAGCCACATATCAGGGGGCCAGGGATTAAGCGAGCAGTACTTC.

Ten or more counts support this clonotype. V usage is TRBV5-4 and J usage is TRBJ2-7; 10 bases fit TRBD2. CDR3 length equals 20 residues. Germline trimming cut 3 bases from V and 6 bases from J; bases unmatched to any gene: 24. CDR1 and CDR2 from the germline V gene are SGHNT and YYREEE (reference sequence). The CDR3 DNA reads as TGTGCCAGCAGCTCCCCCCGAGGGGACCGGCTAGCGGGAGAGTTCTCCGAGCAGTACTTC. Its translation: CASSSPRGDRLAGEFSEQYF.

This clonotype was observed a few times. This chain uses TRBV7-9 with TRBJ2-7, with TRBD2 matching over 9 bases. The CDR3 runs to 15 residues. Germline values: CDR1 SEHNR, CDR2 FQNEAQ (reference sequence). Unmatched junction bases numbered 2, after V lost 0 bases and J lost 2 bases. CDR3 protein: CASSLAGTSTYEQYF. Here the CDR3 DNA reads TGTGCCAGCAGCTTAGCCGGGACTAGCACCTACGAGCAGTACTTC.

This clonotype was seen many times. The chain combines TRBV6-5 with TRBJ2-1; D gene uncertain. Germline assignment: CDR1 MNHEY and CDR2 SVGAGI. This CDR3 contains 13 residues. Deletions cut 0 bases from V and 7 bases from J, with 7 bases between. The CDR3 bases are TGTGCCAGCAGTTACTCACCAGGTAATGAGCAGTTCTTC. Protein product: CASSYSPGNEQFF.

This clonotype was counted between two and nine times. The chain couples TRBV29-1 to TRBJ1-1; a weak D match, TRBD1 (6 bases). Germline V gene lookup returns CDR1 SQVTM and CDR2 ANQGSEA. V dropped 3 bases and J dropped 0 bases, with 14 bases sitting between them. CDR3 length equals 15 residues. DNA for the CDR3: TGCAGCGTTGAGATGGCAGGGACATTGAACACTGAAGCTTTCTTT. It translates to CSVEMAGTLNTEAFF.

This clonotype was seen a handful of times. The chain has TRBV5-1 and TRBJ2-5, with D perhaps assigned TRBD1 or TRBD2 (6 bases each). V shed 0 bases and J shed 5 bases, with 11 bases lying between them. This CDR3 is built from 14 residues. Germline CDR1 SGHRS, CDR2 YFSETQ. CDR3 sequence (DNA): TGCGCCAGCAGCTTGGCCACGGGGGCGGAGACCCAGTACTTC. It specifies CASSLATGAETQYF.

This clonotype was seen more than once but under ten times. The chain recombines TRBV3-1 with TRBJ2-7; D tentatively reads TRBD1 or TRBD2 (5 bases each). This CDR3 contains 14 residues. Germline assignment: CDR1 LGHDT and CDR2 YNNKEL (reference sequence). V dropped 4 bases and J dropped 3 bases, with 13 bases sitting between them. The CDR3 here is CASSPGRQGYEQYF. The CDR3 nucleotides are TGTGCCAGCAGCCCGGGACGGCAGGGCTACGAGCAGTACTTC.

This sequence joins TRBV29-1 and TRBJ2-5; D is unresolved. This CDR3 has 13 amino acids. Germline V lookup: CDR1 SQVTM, CDR2 ANQGSEA. The ends were cut back, 1 base at V and 5 bases at J, with 11 bases in the middle. This CDR3 reads CSVEVSGAETQYF. As DNA, the CDR3 is TGCAGCGTTGAAGTATCCGGAGCGGAGACCCAGTACTTC.

The chain carries TRBV29-1 and TRBJ2-7; 8 positions match TRBD2. CDR1 is SQVTM and CDR2 is ANQGSEA in the germline V gene. There are 15 residues in the CDR3. Unmatched junction bases numbered 8, after V lost 4 bases and J lost 0 bases. Here the CDR3 reads CSVVLLAENSYEQYF. Here the CDR3 DNA reads TGCAGCGTTGTATTACTAGCGGAGAACTCCTACGAGCAGTACTTC.

The chain joins TRBV10-2 to TRBJ2-1, with D tentatively TRBD2 (6 bases). CDR3 size: 16 residues. Per germline, CDR1 WSHSY and CDR2 SAAADI. Trimming shortened V by 1 base and J by 3 bases, and 13 bases separated the two germline ends. CDR3 nucleotides: TGCGCCAGCAGTGAGTTTTTGGGAGGCTACTACAATGAGCAGTTCTTC. It codes for CASSEFLGGYYNEQFF.

The chain employs TRBV7-2 and TRBJ2-7, with unresolved D. The CDR3 covers 14 residues. CDR1 and CDR2 (germline): SGHTA, FQGNSA. Trimming left V 5 bases short and J 4 bases short, with 15 bases between. The CDR3 region has the DNA TGTGCCAGCAGCCGCCGGGTCAAATCTTACGAGCAGTACTTC. This codes for CASSRRVKSYEQYF.

CDR3 in amino acids: CSASPSGRVLHNEQFF. DNA of the CDR3: TGCAGTGCTAGTCCTAGCGGGAGGGTATTGCACAATGAGCAGTTCTTC. The rearrangement joins TRBV20-1 to TRBJ2-1, with 12 bases that match TRBD2. V lost 3 bases, J lost 5 bases, and 8 bases stayed unmatched. The CDR3 covers 16 residues. Germline V gives CDR1 DFQATT, CDR2 SNEGSKA (reference sequence).

V usage is TRBV29-1 and J usage is TRBJ2-3; D ambiguous. Germline lookup yields CDR1 SQVTM and CDR2 ANQGSEA. The V end was cut by 5 bases, the J end by 6 bases, with 12 bases between. The CDR3 totals 12 residues. CDR3 DNA: TGCAGCGTTACCATCTTGGGGGATACGCAGTATTTT. Protein: CSVTILGDTQYF.

This clonotype was seen a handful of times. The rearrangement links TRBV27 to TRBJ2-4, with unresolved D. Trimming took 5 bases from V and 0 from J, leaving 11 bases between them. The germline CDR1 and CDR2 sequences are MNHEY and SMNVEV (reference sequence). This CDR3 contains 15 residues. Here the CDR3 reads CASSQSWGAKNIQYF. Written as DNA, the CDR3 is TGTGCCAGCAGTCAGAGCTGGGGAGCCAAAAACATTCAGTACTTC.

The J gene is TRBJ2-1, the V gene TRBV5-1; 9 nucleotides match TRBD2. V lost 3 bases and J lost 5; bases outside the gene matches: 0. The CDR3 sequence is 13 residues long. The germline gives CDR1 SGHRS, CDR2 YFSETQ. CDR3 sequence (DNA): TGCGCCAGCAGCTGGACTAGCGACAATGAGCAGTTCTTC. This encodes CASSWTSDNEQFF.

This sequence joins TRBV9 and TRBJ2-7; 9 bases are a match to TRBD2. CDR1 and CDR2 (germline): SGDLS, YYNGEE. CDR3 length: 15 residues. The V segment lost 4 bases and the J segment 5 bases; nucleotides outside the gene matches: 10. CDR3 bases: TGTGCCAGCAGCACCCCGGGGGTAGCGGGAGACGAGCAGTACTTC. It specifies CASSTPGVAGDEQYF.

This clonotype was detected many times. This chain connects TRBV5-1 to TRBJ2-1, with D perhaps matching TRBD1 (7 bases). This CDR3 region has 19 residues. V was cut by 1 base and J by 0 bases, with 20 bases left in between. Germline V gene lookup returns CDR1 SGHRS and CDR2 YFSETQ. CDR3 in amino acids: CASSLTGALAMSSYNEQFF. For the CDR3, the DNA is TGCGCCAGCAGCTTGACAGGGGCCCTAGCGATGAGCTCCTACAATGAGCAGTTCTTC.

This clonotype was seen a few times. The chain recombines TRBV20-1 with TRBJ2-1, with 9 bases aligning to TRBD1. V trimming: 5 bases; J trimming: 3 bases; junction bases outside the gene matches: 5. Germline-derived CDR1 and CDR2 are DFQATT and SNEGSKA (reference sequence). This CDR3 spans 14 amino acids. DNA for the CDR3: TGCAGTGCTGAGGACAGGGGAAGCTACAATGAGCAGTTCTTC. Translating gives CSAEDRGSYNEQFF.

This clonotype appeared many times. V usage is TRBV21-1 and J usage is TRBJ2-7; the listed D gene, TRBD1, was not tested against the DNA. TRBV21-1 corresponds to a pseudogene. This CDR3 is built from 14 residues. The CDR3 DNA reads as TGTGCCAGCAGCCTCCGGGAATTGAGGGACGAGCAGTACTTC. Translating gives CASSLRELRDEQYF.

This clonotype was observed at least ten times. The V gene is TRBV11-1, the J gene TRBJ2-2, with 10 bases identical to TRBD1. The CDR3 runs 20 residues. V dropped 2 bases and J dropped 3; count of bases not matched to a gene: 15. The germline CDR1 and CDR2 sequences are SGHAT and FQDESV (reference sequence). The CDR3 sequence is CASSLFPLETGTGDTGELFF. CDR3 bases: TGTGCCAGCAGCTTATTCCCACTAGAGACCGGGACAGGGGACACCGGGGAGCTGTTTTTT. Full variable domain (remainder filled in from reference TRBV11-1 and TRBJ2-2): EAEVAQSPRYKITEKSQAVAFWCDPISGHATLYWYRQILGQGPELLVQFQDESVVDDSQLPKDRFSAERLKGVDSTLKIQPAELGDSAMYLCASSLFPLETGTGDTGELFFGEGSRLTVL.

The CDR3 DNA reads TGTGCCAGCAGCCCGACTAGCGATGGGGAGCAGTACTTC. Translated: CASSPTSDGEQYF. This chain connects TRBV12-3 or TRBV12-4 to TRBJ2-7; 8 bases are shared with TRBD2. Trimming took 6 bases from V and 7 from J; bases not matched to a gene: 8. CDR3 length: 13 amino acids.

This clonotype showed up many times. The chain uses TRBV20-1 and TRBJ2-2, with D hard to call. Germline V lookup: CDR1 DFQATT, CDR2 SNEGSKA (reference sequence). The CDR3 is 12 amino acids. Trimming stripped 1 base from V and 4 bases from J, with 4 bases between. The CDR3 DNA reads TGCAGTGCTAGAGGGGCCACCGGGGAGCTGTTTTTT. Encoded protein: CSARGATGELFF.

There are many counts of this clonotype. The genes are TRBV7-2 and TRBJ2-1; 14 bases are a match to TRBD2. The CDR3 has 15 amino acids. J gave up 8 bases and V 5 bases, and 5 bases lay outside the gene matches. Per the germline V gene, CDR1 is SGHTA and CDR2 is FQGNSA. As DNA, the CDR3 is TGTGCCAGCAGCCCTGCGACTAGCGGGGGGGATGAGCAGTTCTTC. It codes for CASSPATSGGDEQFF.

The table lists this clonotype with many counts. The V gene is TRBV2, the J gene TRBJ1-5; 9 bases align to TRBD1. Germline V gives CDR1 SNHLY, CDR2 FYNNEI. V was pared by 6 bases and J by 0 bases, with 9 bases of the junction left unmatched. This CDR3 comprises 17 residues. The CDR3 coding sequence is TGTGCCAGCAGCGTTTACCGGGACAGGGTTAGCAATCAGCCCCAGCATTTT. Its translation is CASSVYRDRVSNQPQHF.

The V gene is TRBV4-1, the J gene TRBJ2-2, with 10 bases that match TRBD1. The germline V gene has CDR1 MGHRA and CDR2 YSYEKL. CDR3 length equals 17 residues. V was pared by 0 bases and J by 5 bases, with 6 bases of the junction left unmatched. CDR3: CASSQDDDRGPTGELFF. CDR3 coding DNA: TGCGCCAGCAGCCAAGATGATGACAGGGGGCCGACCGGGGAGCTGTTTTTT.

The rearrangement uses TRBV27 and TRBJ2-3, with 7 positions matching TRBD2. The J segment lost 5 bases and the V segment lost 6 bases, leaving 11 bases of the junction unmatched. CDR1 and CDR2 from the germline V gene are MNHEY and SMNVEV (reference sequence). The length of the CDR3 is 15 residues. CDR3 protein: CASRRSAGARDTQYF. CDR3 in DNA: TGTGCCAGCAGAAGATCGGCGGGAGCGCGAGATACGCAGTATTTT.